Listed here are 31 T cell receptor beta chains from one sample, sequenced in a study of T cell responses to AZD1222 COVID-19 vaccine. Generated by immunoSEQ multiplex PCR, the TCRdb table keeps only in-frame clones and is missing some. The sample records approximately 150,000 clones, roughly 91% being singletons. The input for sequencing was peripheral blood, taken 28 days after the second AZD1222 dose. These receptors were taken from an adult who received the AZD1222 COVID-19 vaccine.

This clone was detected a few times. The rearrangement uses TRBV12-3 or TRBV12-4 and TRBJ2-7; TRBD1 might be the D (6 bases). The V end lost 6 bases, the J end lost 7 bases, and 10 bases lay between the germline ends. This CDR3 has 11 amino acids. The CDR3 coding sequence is TGTGCCAGCAGAGTAACAGGGGAGCAGTACTTC. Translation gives CASRVTGEQYF.

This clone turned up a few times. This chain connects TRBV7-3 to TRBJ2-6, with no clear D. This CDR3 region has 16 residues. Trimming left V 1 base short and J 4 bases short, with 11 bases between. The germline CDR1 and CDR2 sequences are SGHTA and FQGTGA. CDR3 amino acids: CASSLKWQAGANVLTF. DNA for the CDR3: TGTGCCAGCAGCTTAAAGTGGCAAGCCGGGGCCAACGTCCTGACTTTC.

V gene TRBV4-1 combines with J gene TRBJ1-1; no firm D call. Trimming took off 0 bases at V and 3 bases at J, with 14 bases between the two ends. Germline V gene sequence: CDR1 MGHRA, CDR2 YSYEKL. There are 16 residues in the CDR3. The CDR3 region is CASSQDLLAFYTEAFF. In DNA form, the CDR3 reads TGCGCCAGCAGCCAAGATCTCCTTGCTTTTTACACTGAAGCTTTCTTT.

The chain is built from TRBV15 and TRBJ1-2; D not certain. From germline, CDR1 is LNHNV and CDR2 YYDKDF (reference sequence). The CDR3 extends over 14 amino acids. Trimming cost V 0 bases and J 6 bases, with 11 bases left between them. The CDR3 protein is CATSRDGTVDGYTF. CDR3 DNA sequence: TGTGCCACCAGCAGAGATGGAACAGTGGATGGCTACACCTTC.

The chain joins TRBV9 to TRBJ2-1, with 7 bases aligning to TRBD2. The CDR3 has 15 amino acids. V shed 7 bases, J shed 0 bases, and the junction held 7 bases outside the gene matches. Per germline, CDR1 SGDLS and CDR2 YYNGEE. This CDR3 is CASGTPGGSYNEQFF. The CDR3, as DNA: TGTGCCAGCGGGACGCCGGGGGGCTCCTACAATGAGCAGTTCTTC.

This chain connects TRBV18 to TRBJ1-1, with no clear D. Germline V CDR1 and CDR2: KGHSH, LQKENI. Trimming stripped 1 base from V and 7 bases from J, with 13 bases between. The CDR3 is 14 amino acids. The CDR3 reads CASSPRLRSNEAFF. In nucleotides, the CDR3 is TGTGCCAGCTCACCACGCCTGCGGTCGAATGAAGCTTTCTTT.

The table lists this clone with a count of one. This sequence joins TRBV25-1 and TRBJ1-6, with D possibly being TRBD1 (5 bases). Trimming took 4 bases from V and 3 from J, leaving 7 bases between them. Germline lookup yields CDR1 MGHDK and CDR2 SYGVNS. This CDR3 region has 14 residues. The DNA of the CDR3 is TGTGCCAGCAGTGCCGACAGCTATAATTCACCCCTCCACTTT. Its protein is CASSADSYNSPLHF.

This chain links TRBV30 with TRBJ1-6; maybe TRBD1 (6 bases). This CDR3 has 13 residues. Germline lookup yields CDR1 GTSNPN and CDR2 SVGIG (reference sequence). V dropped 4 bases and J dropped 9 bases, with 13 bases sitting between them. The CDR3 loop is CAWNEGGSSPLHF. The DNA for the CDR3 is TGTGCCTGGAATGAGGGGGGTAGTTCACCCCTCCACTTT.

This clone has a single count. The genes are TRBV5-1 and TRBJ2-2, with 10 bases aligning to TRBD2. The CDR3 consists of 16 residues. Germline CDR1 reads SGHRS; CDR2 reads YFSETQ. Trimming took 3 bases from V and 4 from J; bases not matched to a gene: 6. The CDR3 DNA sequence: TGCGCCAGCAGCTCAACTAGCGGGGTAGCCACCGGGGAGCTGTTTTTT. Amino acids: CASSSTSGVATGELFF. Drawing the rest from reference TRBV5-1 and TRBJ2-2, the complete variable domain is KAGVTQTPRYLIKTRGQQVTLSCSPISGHRSVSWYQQTPGQGLQFLFEYFSETQRNKGNFPGRFSGRQFSNSRSEMNVSTLELGDSALYLCASSSTSGVATGELFFGEGSRLTVL.

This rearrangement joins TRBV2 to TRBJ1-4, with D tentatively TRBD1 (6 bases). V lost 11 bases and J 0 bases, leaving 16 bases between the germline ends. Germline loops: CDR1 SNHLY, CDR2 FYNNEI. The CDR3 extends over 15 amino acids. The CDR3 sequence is CAGGGTLATNEKLFF. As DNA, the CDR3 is TGTGCCGGAGGGGGGACACTTGCAACTAATGAAAAACTGTTTTTT.

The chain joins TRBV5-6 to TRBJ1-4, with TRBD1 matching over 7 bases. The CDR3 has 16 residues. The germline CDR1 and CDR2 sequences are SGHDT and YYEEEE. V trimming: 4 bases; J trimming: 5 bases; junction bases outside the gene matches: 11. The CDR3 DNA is TGTGCCAGCAGCCCGAGGGGGCGCATAAGGAATGAAAAACTGTTTTTT. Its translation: CASSPRGRIRNEKLFF.

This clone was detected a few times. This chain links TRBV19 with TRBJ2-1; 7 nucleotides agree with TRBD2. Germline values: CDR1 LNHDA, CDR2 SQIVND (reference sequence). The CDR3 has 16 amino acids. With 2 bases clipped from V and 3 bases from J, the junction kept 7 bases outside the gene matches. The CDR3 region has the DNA TGTGCCAGTAGTATACCCGGGAGGAAATTCTACAATGAGCAGTTCTTC. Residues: CASSIPGRKFYNEQFF.

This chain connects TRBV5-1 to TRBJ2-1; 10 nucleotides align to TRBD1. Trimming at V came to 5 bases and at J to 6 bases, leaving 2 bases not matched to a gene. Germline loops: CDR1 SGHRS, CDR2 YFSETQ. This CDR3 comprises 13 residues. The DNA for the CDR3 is TGCGCCAGCAGATGGGACAGGGGCAATGAGCAGTTCTTC. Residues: CASRWDRGNEQFF.

This CDR3 is CASSLNEGPGNEKLFF. CDR3 coding DNA: TGCGCCAGCAGCTTGAATGAGGGGCCGGGTAATGAAAAACTGTTTTTT. The chain employs TRBV5-1 and TRBJ1-4, with D maybe TRBD1 (5 bases). The V gene lost 1 base and the J gene lost 4 bases, with 14 bases spanning the gap. CDR3 length: 16 residues. Per the germline V gene, CDR1 is SGHRS and CDR2 is YFSETQ.

The CDR3 reads CASSPPTEGNTIYF. As DNA, the CDR3 is TGTGCCAGCAGCCCGCCCACCGAGGGAAACACCATATATTTT. V and J are TRBV4-2 and TRBJ1-3; unclear D gene. V was pared by 4 bases and J by 4 bases, with 11 bases between. The germline V gene has CDR1 LGHNA and CDR2 YNFKEQ. This CDR3 has 14 residues.

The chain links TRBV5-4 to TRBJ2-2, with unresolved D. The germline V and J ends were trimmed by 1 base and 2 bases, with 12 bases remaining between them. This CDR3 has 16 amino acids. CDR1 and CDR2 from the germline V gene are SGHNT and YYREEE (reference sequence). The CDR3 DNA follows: TGTGCCAGCAGCTTGTCCTCTAGGGTTAACACCGGGGAGCTGTTTTTT. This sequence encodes CASSLSSRVNTGELFF.

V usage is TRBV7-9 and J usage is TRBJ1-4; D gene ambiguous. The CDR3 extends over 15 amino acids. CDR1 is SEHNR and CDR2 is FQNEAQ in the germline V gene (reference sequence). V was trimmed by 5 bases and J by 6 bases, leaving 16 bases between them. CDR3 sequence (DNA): TGTGCCAGCAGCCACCGGGGTTTTAGTGATGAAAAACTGTTTTTT. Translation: CASSHRGFSDEKLFF.

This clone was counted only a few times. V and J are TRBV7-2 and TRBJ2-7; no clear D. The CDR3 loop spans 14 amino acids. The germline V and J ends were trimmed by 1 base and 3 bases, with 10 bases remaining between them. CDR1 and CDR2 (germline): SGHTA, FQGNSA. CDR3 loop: CASSLDPSGYEQYF. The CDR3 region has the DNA TGTGCCAGCAGCTTAGATCCCTCGGGCTACGAGCAGTACTTC.

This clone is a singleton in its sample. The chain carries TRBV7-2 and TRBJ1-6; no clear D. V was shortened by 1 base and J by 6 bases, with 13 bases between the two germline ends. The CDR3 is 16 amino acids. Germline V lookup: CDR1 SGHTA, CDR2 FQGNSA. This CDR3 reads CASSLGQAGSNSPLHF. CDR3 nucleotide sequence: TGTGCCAGCAGCTTAGGCCAGGCGGGTAGTAATTCACCCCTCCACTTT.

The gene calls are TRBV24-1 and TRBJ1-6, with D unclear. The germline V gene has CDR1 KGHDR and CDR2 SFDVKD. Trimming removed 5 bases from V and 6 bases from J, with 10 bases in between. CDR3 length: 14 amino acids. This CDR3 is CATSVAGRNSPLHF. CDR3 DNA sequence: TGTGCCACCAGTGTGGCCGGGCGTAATTCACCCCTCCACTTT.

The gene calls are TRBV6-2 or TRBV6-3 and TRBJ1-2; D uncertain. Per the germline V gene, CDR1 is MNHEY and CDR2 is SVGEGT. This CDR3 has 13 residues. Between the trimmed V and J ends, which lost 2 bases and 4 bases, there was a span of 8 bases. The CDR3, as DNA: TGTGCCAGCAGTTACCACACGGGCTATGGCTACACCTTC. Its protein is CASSYHTGYGYTF.

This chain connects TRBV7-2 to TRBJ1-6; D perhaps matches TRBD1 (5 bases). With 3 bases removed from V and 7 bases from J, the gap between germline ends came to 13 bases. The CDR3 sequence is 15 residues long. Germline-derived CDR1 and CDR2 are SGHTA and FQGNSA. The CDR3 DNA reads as TGTGCCAGCAGCTTGACAGTTAAGGGGAATTCACCCCTCCACTTT. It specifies CASSLTVKGNSPLHF.

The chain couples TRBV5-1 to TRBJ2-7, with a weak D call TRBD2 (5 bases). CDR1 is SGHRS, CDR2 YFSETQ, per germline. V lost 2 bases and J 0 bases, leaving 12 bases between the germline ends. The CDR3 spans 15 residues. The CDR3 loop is CASSFTGLTSYEQYF. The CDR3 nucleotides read TGCGCCAGCAGCTTTACTGGACTGACCTCCTACGAGCAGTACTTC. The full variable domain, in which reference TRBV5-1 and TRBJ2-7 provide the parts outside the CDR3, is KAGVTQTPRYLIKTRGQQVTLSCSPISGHRSVSWYQQTPGQGLQFLFEYFSETQRNKGNFPGRFSGRQFSNSRSEMNVSTLELGDSALYLCASSFTGLTSYEQYFGPGTRLTVT.

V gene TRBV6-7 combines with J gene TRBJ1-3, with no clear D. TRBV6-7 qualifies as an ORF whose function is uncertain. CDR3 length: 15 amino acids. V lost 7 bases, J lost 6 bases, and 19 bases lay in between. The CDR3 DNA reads TGTGCCAGCATCTCAGCCTTGGTCCCCAAAAACACCATATATTTT. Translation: CASISALVPKNTIYF.

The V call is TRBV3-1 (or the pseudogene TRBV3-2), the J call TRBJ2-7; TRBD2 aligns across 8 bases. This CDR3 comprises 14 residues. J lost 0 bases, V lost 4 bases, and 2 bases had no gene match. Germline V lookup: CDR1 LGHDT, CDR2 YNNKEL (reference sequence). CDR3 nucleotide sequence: TGTGCCAGCAGCCGGAGCGGGGGCTCCTACGAGCAGTACTTC. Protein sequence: CASSRSGGSYEQYF.

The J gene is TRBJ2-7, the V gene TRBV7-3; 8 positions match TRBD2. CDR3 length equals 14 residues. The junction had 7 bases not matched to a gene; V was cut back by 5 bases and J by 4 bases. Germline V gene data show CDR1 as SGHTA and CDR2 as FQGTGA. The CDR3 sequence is CASSPGTSMYEQYF. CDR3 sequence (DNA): TGTGCCAGCAGCCCCGGGACTAGTATGTACGAGCAGTACTTC. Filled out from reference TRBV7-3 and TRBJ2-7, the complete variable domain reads GAGVSQTPSNKVTEKGKYVELRCDPISGHTALYWYRQSLGQGPEFLIYFQGTGAADDSGLPNDRFFAVRPEGSVSTLKIQRTERGDSAVYLCASSPGTSMYEQYFGPGTRLTVT.

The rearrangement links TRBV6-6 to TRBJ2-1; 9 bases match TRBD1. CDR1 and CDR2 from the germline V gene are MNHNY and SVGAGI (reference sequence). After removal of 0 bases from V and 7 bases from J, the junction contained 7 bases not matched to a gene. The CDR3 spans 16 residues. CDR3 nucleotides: TGTGCCAGCAGTTACTCGGGGGGACAGGGTGGTAATGAGCAGTTCTTC. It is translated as CASSYSGGQGGNEQFF.

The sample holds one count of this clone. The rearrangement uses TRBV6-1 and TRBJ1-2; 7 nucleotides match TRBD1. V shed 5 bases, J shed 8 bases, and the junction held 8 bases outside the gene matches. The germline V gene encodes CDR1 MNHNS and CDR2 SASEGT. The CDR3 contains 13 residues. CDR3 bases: TGTGCCAGCAGTCTATTGACAGGGCACGGCTACACCTTC. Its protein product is CASSLLTGHGYTF.

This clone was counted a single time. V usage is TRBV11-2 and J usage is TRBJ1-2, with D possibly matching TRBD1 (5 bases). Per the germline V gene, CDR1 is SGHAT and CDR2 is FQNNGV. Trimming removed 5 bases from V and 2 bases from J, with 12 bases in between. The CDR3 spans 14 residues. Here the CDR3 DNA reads TGTGCCAGCAGCGCCCGGGCAGGGAACTATGGCTACACCTTC. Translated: CASSARAGNYGYTF.

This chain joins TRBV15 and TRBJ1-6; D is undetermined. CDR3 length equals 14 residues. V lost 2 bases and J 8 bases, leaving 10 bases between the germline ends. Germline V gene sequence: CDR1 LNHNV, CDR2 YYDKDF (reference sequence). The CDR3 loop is CATSRKAEHSPLHF. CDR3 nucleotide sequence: TGTGCCACCAGCAGAAAGGCAGAGCATTCACCCCTCCACTTT.

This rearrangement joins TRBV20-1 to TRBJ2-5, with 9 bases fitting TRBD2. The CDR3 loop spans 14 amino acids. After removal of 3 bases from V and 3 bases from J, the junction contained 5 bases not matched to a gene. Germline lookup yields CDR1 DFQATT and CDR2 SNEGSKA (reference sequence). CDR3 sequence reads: CSASRVAGEETQYF. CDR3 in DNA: TGCAGTGCTAGTCGGGTAGCGGGAGAAGAGACCCAGTACTTC.